This T cell receptor beta chain was sequenced for a study of blood T cell repertoires in COVID-19. Study background: Acute-phase and convalescent COVID-19 samples originated in the United States, Italy and Spain. Sample material is recorded as cDNA or gDNA derived from T cells, B-cell-depleted T cells, or PBMCs.

As handled by the study authors: From reference gene primer amplification, estimates of nucleated cell counts were derived. Clones were sequenced by immunoSEQ multiplex PCR, and TCRdb holds only the in-frame ones, with some missing. The D gene and trimming were derived from the DNA, and the V and J assignments and clone size from that table. The sample carries hundreds of thousands of clones, 80% to 90% recorded once. The CDR3 is made up of 13 amino acids. Germline V gives CDR1 MNHNS, CDR2 SASEGT. The V and J ends lost 1 base and 6 bases respectively, with 10 bases between them. The chain has TRBV6-1 and TRBJ2-7; TRBD2 is a possible D gene (5 bases). Sequenced input: peripheral blood. This sequence originates from a man aged 35 to 55 with acute or convalescent COVID-19. The CDR3 region is CASSEVFGSEQYF. The CDR3, as DNA: TGTGCCAGCAGTGAAGTGTTTGGGAGCGAGCAGTACTTC.